The clone carrying this T cell receptor beta chain appeared once. The data were taken from a study of blood T cell repertoires in COVID-19. Study at large: Samples came from the United States, Italy and Spain, spanning acute and convalescent COVID-19. PBMCs, B-cell-depleted T cells, or T cells provided the cDNA or gDNA that made up the material.

This table comes from immunoSEQ multiplex PCR, and its TCRdb copy is limited to in-frame clones, with some not included. The table lists about 73,000 clones, approximately 83% of them singletons. This CDR3 spans 15 amino acids. Germline V gene data show CDR1 as LGHDT and CDR2 as YNNKEL (reference sequence). V lost 4 bases, J lost 2 bases, and 7 bases stayed unmatched. This receptor was taken from a woman aged 55-75 years with acute or convalescent COVID-19. The V gene is TRBV3-1 (or the pseudogene TRBV3-2), the J gene TRBJ2-7; 8 bases line up with TRBD2. The material sequenced was peripheral blood. DNA for the CDR3: TGTGCCAGCAGCCCCCAGCGGGGGCCCACCTACGAGCAGTACTTC. Translated: CASSPQRGPTYEQYF.